The T cell receptor beta chain described here comes from a study of molecular identifiers for immune sequencing clone quantification. CD8+CD4-CCR7+CD45RA+ sorting gave the naive CD8 T cells. As regards this clonotype: Its antigen is not known.

Germline V gene sequence: CDR1 SGHDN, CDR2 FVKESK. Trimming cost V 3 bases and J 5 bases, with 11 bases left between them. The CDR3 consists of 14 residues. General study results and limits: Clone sizes could be underestimated for highly expanded clones when identical TCR molecules share a barcode.

TCRdb used MiXCR to reprocess the PCR reads, holding one entry per CDR3 protein. Of about 35,000 distinct CDR3 sequences listed, about 19% are singletons. This chain uses TRBV14 with TRBJ2-1; TRBD1 is a possible D gene (6 bases). The receptor comes from a human donor in good health. Some libraries in this study had Jurkat cell RNA spiked in. The specimen was naive CD8+ T cells from blood, with Jurkat cell RNA spiked in. As for subset: FACS-sorted CD8+CD4-CCR7+CD45RA+ naive T cells. CDR3 in DNA: TGTGCCAGCAGCCACCCGGACAGAGACAATGAGCAGTTCTTC. As protein: CASSHPDRDNEQFF.